One sample yielded the 27 T cell receptor beta chains listed below, sequenced in a study of regulatory T cells in long-lasting Graves disease. Construction of the TCR beta libraries employed iRepertoire HTBI primers in conjunction with Arm-PCR of CDR3 regions. TCRdb re-called the multiplex PCR reads with MiXCR, one entry per CDR3 protein. This table has about 540,000 distinct CDR3 sequences, 13% appearing once. The time point here: newly diagnosed GD, antithyroid drugs for less than 3 months. PBMCs provided the RNA from which the TCR library was made. The data also belong to a second study, concerning T cells in Graves' hyperthyroidism and ophthalmopathy.

The sequencing here drew on peripheral blood mononuclear cells (PBMCs), taken at new diagnosis, from a patient treated with antithyroid drugs. These receptors all stem from a man aged 30-40 years with Graves disease.

This chain connects TRBV10-2 to TRBJ2-5, with D possibly called TRBD1 or TRBD2 (5 bases each). Germline assignment: CDR1 WSHSY and CDR2 SAAADI. The CDR3 is 15 amino acids. Deletions cut 0 bases from V and 4 bases from J, with 12 bases between. CDR3: CASSESGGTGETQYF. The CDR3 DNA reads as TGCGCCAGCAGTGAGTCTGGGGGTACCGGAGAGACCCAGTACTTC.

This clonotype was observed many times. The CDR3 reads CSVDRGGGEQYF. DNA of the CDR3: TGCAGCGTTGACAGGGGGGGAGGGGAGCAGTACTTC. The rearrangement joins TRBV29-1 to TRBJ2-7; D may be TRBD1 or TRBD2 (7 bases each). Germline V gene sequence: CDR1 SQVTM, CDR2 ANQGSEA. The CDR3 loop spans 12 amino acids. Trimming took off 3 bases at V and 7 bases at J, with 13 bases between the two ends.

This clonotype was picked up a small number of times. The chain links TRBV6-1 to TRBJ1-4; D not resolved. CDR1 and CDR2 from the germline V gene are MNHNS and SASEGT. The CDR3 consists of 13 residues. V lost 6 bases and J lost 6, with 11 bases in between. The CDR3 nucleotides are TGTGCCAGCAGCCCCGGGTTGGATGAAAAACTGTTTTTT. It translates to CASSPGLDEKLFF.

This clonotype came up a few times. A read error may be the cause here, since a much bigger clone is one base away. This rearrangement joins TRBV13 to TRBJ1-1, with D tentatively TRBD1 (6 bases). This CDR3 is 14 amino acids long. Germline CDR1 and CDR2: PRHDT and FYEKMQ (reference sequence). The CDR3 DNA follows: TGTGTCAGCAGCTTAAACAGGGAAGGGACTGAAGCTTTCTTT. This codes for CVSSLNREGTEAFF.

At least ten counts were recorded for this clonotype. The chain employs TRBV12-3 or TRBV12-4 and TRBJ1-5; no clear D. Trimming left V 3 bases short and J 0 bases short, with 9 bases between. CDR3 length: 15 residues. The CDR3 sequence is CASSLVSHSNQPQHF. CDR3 in DNA: TGTGCCAGCAGTTTGGTTAGCCATAGCAATCAGCCCCAGCATTTT.

This clonotype has ten or more counts. CDR3 sequence reads: CASSLRTGKLDSPLHF. In nucleotides, the CDR3 is TGTGCCAGCAGCCTTCGGACAGGGAAGTTAGATTCACCCCTCCACTTT. V usage is TRBV28 and J usage is TRBJ1-6, with 8 bases aligning to TRBD1. The V and J ends lost 6 bases and 8 bases, in that order; junction bases with no gene match: 12. Germline CDR1 reads MDHEN; CDR2 reads SYDVKM. The CDR3 contains 16 residues.

This clonotype was detected only a few times. The chain joins TRBV5-4 to TRBJ1-2, with D perhaps matching TRBD1 (5 bases). Germline-derived CDR1 and CDR2 are SGHNT and YYREEE (reference sequence). V dropped 0 bases and J dropped 8 bases, with 11 bases sitting between them. This CDR3 region has 13 residues. The CDR3 DNA is TGTGCCAGCAGCTTGGACGGGGCGGGGGGCTACACCTTC. Its protein is CASSLDGAGGYTF. Drawing the rest from reference TRBV5-4 and TRBJ1-2, the complete variable domain is ETGVTQSPTHLIKTRGQQVTLRCSSQSGHNTVSWYQQALGQGPQFIFQYYREEENGRGNFPPRFSGLQFPNYSSELNVNALELDDSALYLCASSLDGAGGYTFGSGTRLTVV.

This clonotype was counted at least ten times. The rearrangement links TRBV7-9 to TRBJ2-3; D is ambiguous. Germline values: CDR1 SEHNR, CDR2 FQNEAQ (reference sequence). The V gene lost 5 bases and the J gene lost 5 bases, with 8 bases spanning the gap. The CDR3 totals 12 residues. CDR3 sequence (DNA): TGTGCCAGCAGCCCCGTGCAAGATACGCAGTATTTT. It translates to CASSPVQDTQYF.

This sequence joins TRBV20-1 and TRBJ2-7, with a possible D match to TRBD2 (6 bases). CDR3 length: 14 residues. Trimming took 6 bases from V and 6 from J, leaving 21 bases between them. The germline V gene encodes CDR1 DFQATT and CDR2 SNEGSKA (reference sequence). The CDR3 reads CSAPLASGVTEQYF. The DNA of the CDR3 is TGCAGTGCCCCCTTAGCGTCGGGAGTTACCGAGCAGTACTTC.

This clonotype was recorded many times. This chain uses TRBV5-1 with TRBJ2-2; 8 positions match TRBD2. The CDR3 totals 15 residues. V shed 4 bases and J 5 bases; nucleotides not matched to a gene: 7. Germline V lookup: CDR1 SGHRS, CDR2 YFSETQ. For the CDR3, the DNA is TGCGCCAGCAGCGTCCGGAGCGGGAGAACCGGGGAGCTGTTTTTT. It encodes CASSVRSGRTGELFF.

This clonotype appeared many times. The chain carries TRBV28 and TRBJ2-1; D unclear. The V end was cut by 3 bases, the J end by 6 bases, with 6 bases between. CDR3 length: 12 residues. Germline CDR1 reads MDHEN; CDR2 reads SYDVKM. CDR3: CASSFQSNEQFF. In nucleotides, the CDR3 is TGTGCCAGCAGTTTCCAGTCCAATGAGCAGTTCTTC.

Ten or more counts support this clonotype. The J gene is TRBJ2-1, the V gene TRBV27, with TRBD1 matching 10 bases. V trimming: 5 bases; J trimming: 5 bases; junction bases outside the gene matches: 12. This CDR3 is 17 amino acids long. The germline V gene has CDR1 MNHEY and CDR2 SMNVEV (reference sequence). The CDR3 region has the DNA TGTGCCAGCAGTCAGGGACAGGGGCAGCGGTGGAACAATGAGCAGTTCTTC. Protein product: CASSQGQGQRWNNEQFF.

The table lists this clonotype with many counts. This chain links TRBV27 with TRBJ1-1, with TRBD1 as a possible D gene (6 bases). The germline V and J ends were trimmed by 2 bases and 9 bases, with 13 bases remaining between them. CDR1 is MNHEY, CDR2 SMNVEV, per germline (reference sequence). This CDR3 spans 13 amino acids. The CDR3 loop is CASSLVGAQKAFF. The CDR3 coding sequence is TGTGCCAGCAGTTTAGTGGGGGCGCAAAAAGCTTTCTTT.

This chain links TRBV19 with TRBJ2-2; a possible D gene is TRBD2 (6 bases). Germline V lookup: CDR1 LNHDA, CDR2 SQIVND (reference sequence). This CDR3 contains 14 residues. V gave up 4 bases and J gave up 6 bases, with 12 bases separating them. This CDR3 reads CASSTERLAGELFF. Here the CDR3 DNA reads TGTGCCAGTAGTACGGAAAGACTAGCCGGGGAGCTGTTTTTT.

Concerning this clonotype: This may come from a read error, since a much larger clone is one base off. This chain links TRBV9 with TRBJ1-1, with D hard to call. There are 16 residues in the CDR3. Germline V CDR1 and CDR2: SGDLS, YYNGEE. The CDR3 here is CASSTGESNPNTEASF. CDR3 in DNA: TGTGCCAGCAGCACGGGTGAGTCGAACCCGAACACTGAAGCTTCCTTT.

The DNA for the CDR3 is TGTGCCAGCTCACCGGGGTGGGGACCCGGCCAGCCCCAGCATTTT. Translated: CASSPGWGPGQPQHF. This chain joins TRBV18 and TRBJ1-5; the D gene is possibly TRBD1 (5 bases). In germline, CDR1 is KGHSH, CDR2 LQKENI. This CDR3 spans 15 amino acids. Between the trimmed V and J ends, which lost 3 bases and 7 bases, there was a span of 16 bases.

Many counts were recorded for this clonotype. This chain connects TRBV6-1 to TRBJ2-7, with 11 bases that match TRBD1. The CDR3 sequence is 12 residues long. The V gene end was trimmed by 8 bases and the J gene end by 6 bases; junction bases not matched to a gene: 3. CDR1 is MNHNS and CDR2 is SASEGT in the germline V gene. This CDR3 is CASGQGASEQYF. In DNA form, the CDR3 reads TGTGCCAGCGGACAGGGGGCCAGCGAGCAGTACTTC.

This clonotype was counted ten times or more. The rearrangement joins TRBV7-9 to TRBJ1-6; D is unclear. Deletions cut 6 bases from V and 5 bases from J, with 11 bases between. The CDR3 is made up of 14 amino acids. In germline, CDR1 is SEHNR, CDR2 FQNEAQ (reference sequence). The DNA of the CDR3 is TGTGCCAGCAGGCTCCCGTGGGATAATTCACCCCTCCACTTT. Translating gives CASRLPWDNSPLHF.

This clonotype came up a few times. The chain joins TRBV5-6 to TRBJ2-2; D is uncertain. V was trimmed by 3 bases and J by 0 bases, leaving 9 bases between them. Germline V gene lookup returns CDR1 SGHDT and CDR2 YYEEEE. There are 15 residues in the CDR3. CDR3 sequence reads: CASSSATPNTGELFF. The CDR3 DNA reads TGTGCCAGCAGCTCGGCGACACCGAACACCGGGGAGCTGTTTTTT.

The rearrangement joins TRBV19 to TRBJ1-1; no definite D call. This CDR3 comprises 16 residues. Germline V lookup: CDR1 LNHDA, CDR2 SQIVND (reference sequence). Trimming shortened V by 7 bases and J by 0 bases, and 18 bases separated the two germline ends. The CDR3, as DNA: TGTGCCAGTACCTACTGGAGGGCTAACATGAACACTGAAGCTTTCTTT. Its translation: CASTYWRANMNTEAFF.

This clonotype was found a few times. This chain uses TRBV6-1 with TRBJ2-7; 7 bases line up with TRBD2. Germline V CDR1 and CDR2: MNHNS, SASEGT. V lost 7 bases to trimming and J lost 0 bases; unmatched junction nucleotides: 9. The CDR3 spans 15 residues. The DNA of the CDR3 is TGTGCCAGCACTTCCTTGCGGGGGAACTCCTACGAGCAGTACTTC. Translation: CASTSLRGNSYEQYF.

The rearrangement joins TRBV2 to TRBJ2-3, with D uncertain. Germline CDR1 is SNHLY and CDR2 is FYNNEI. This CDR3 spans 10 amino acids. V lost 8 bases, J lost 4 bases, and 4 bases lay in between. Written as DNA, the CDR3 is TGTGCCAGCGACTCAGATACGCAGTATTTT. Translation gives CASDSDTQYF.

The sample holds many counts of this clonotype. The genes are TRBV27 and TRBJ1-5; D is ambiguous. V was cut by 0 bases and J by 6 bases, with 9 bases left in between. The CDR3 spans 14 residues. Germline CDR1 and CDR2: MNHEY and SMNVEV (reference sequence). The DNA of the CDR3 is TGTGCCAGCAGTTTATCGTTTTGGGGTCAGCCCCAGCATTTT. It yields the protein CASSLSFWGQPQHF.

The gene calls are TRBV29-1 and TRBJ1-1; no firm D call. The CDR3 is 12 amino acids. Germline CDR1 is SQVTM and CDR2 is ANQGSEA. V was cut by 4 bases and J by 12 bases, with 18 bases left in between. CDR3 bases: TGCAGCGTTGTGCTTGACGGAATCGAACCTTTCTTT. Amino acid sequence: CSVVLDGIEPFF.

Many counts were recorded for this clonotype. The chain couples TRBV20-1 to TRBJ2-3; no definite D call. Germline values: CDR1 DFQATT, CDR2 SNEGSKA (reference sequence). V was trimmed by 0 bases and J by 2 bases, leaving 15 bases between them. The length of the CDR3 is 16 residues. CDR3 residues: CSARDQSTSTTDTQYF. As DNA, the CDR3 is TGCAGTGCTAGAGATCAGAGTACTTCCACCACAGATACGCAGTATTTT.

The V gene is TRBV11-2, the J gene TRBJ2-3, with 12 bases lining up with TRBD2. The CDR3 extends over 17 amino acids. CDR1 is SGHAT and CDR2 is FQNNGV in the germline V gene. V dropped 0 bases and J dropped 1; count of bases not matched to a gene: 2. The DNA of the CDR3 is TGTGCCAGCAGCTTAGACCCTAGCGGGGGGGGCACAGATACGCAGTATTTT. The encoded protein is CASSLDPSGGGTDTQYF.

This clonotype was recorded many times. The rearrangement links TRBV7-2 to TRBJ1-1; D gene unclear. There are 14 residues in the CDR3. With 7 bases removed from V and 1 base from J, the gap between germline ends came to 13 bases. Germline loops: CDR1 SGHTA, CDR2 FQGNSA. In DNA form, the CDR3 reads TGTGCCAGCAACCCGAGTCACTCGAACACTGAAGCTTTCTTT. The encoded protein is CASNPSHSNTEAFF.